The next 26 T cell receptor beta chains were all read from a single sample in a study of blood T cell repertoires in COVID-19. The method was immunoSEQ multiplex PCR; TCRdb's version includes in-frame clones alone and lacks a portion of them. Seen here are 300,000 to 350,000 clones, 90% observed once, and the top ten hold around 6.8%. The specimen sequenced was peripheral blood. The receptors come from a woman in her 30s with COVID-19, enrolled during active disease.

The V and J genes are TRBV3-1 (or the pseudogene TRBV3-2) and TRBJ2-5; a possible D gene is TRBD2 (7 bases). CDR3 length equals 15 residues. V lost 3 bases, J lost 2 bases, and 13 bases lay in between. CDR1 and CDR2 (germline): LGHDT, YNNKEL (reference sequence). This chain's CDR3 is CASSHRGAVQETQYF. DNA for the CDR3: TGTGCCAGCAGCCACCGGGGGGCGGTTCAAGAGACCCAGTACTTC.

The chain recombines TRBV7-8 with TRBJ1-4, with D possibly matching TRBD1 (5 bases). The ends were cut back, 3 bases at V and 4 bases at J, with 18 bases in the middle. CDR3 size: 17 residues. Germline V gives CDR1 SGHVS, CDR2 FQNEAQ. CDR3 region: CASSFKIWGDRNEKLFF. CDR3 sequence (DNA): TGTGCCAGCAGCTTTAAGATCTGGGGCGACCGTAATGAAAAACTGTTTTTT.

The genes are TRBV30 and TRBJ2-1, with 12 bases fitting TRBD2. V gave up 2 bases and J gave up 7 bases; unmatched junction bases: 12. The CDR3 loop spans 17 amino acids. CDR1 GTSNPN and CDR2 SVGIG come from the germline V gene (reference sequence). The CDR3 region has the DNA TGTGCCTGGAGTAGTACGATACTAGCGGGAGGAAGAAATGAGCAGTTCTTC. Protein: CAWSSTILAGGRNEQFF.

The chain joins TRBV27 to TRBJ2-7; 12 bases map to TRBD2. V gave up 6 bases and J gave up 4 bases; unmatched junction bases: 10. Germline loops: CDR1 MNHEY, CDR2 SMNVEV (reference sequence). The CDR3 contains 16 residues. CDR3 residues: CASSSWTSGMGYEQYF. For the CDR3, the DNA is TGTGCCAGCAGCTCCTGGACTAGCGGGATGGGATACGAGCAGTACTTC.

The CDR3 DNA reads TGTGCCGATGGACTAGCGGGAACTCAAGAGACCCAGTACTTC. It encodes CADGLAGTQETQYF. V gene TRBV2 combines with J gene TRBJ2-5; 12 bases map to TRBD2. The V gene's germline CDR1 is SNHLY and CDR2 FYNNEI. The CDR3 sequence is 14 residues long. Trimming removed 11 bases from V and 2 bases from J; junction bases left unmatched: 6.

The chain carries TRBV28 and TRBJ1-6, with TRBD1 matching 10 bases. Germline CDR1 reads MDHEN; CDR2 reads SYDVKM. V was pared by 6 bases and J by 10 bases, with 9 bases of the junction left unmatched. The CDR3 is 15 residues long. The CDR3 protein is CASSYQTGGRSPLHF. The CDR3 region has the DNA TGTGCCAGCAGCTACCAGACAGGGGGCAGGTCACCCCTCCACTTT.

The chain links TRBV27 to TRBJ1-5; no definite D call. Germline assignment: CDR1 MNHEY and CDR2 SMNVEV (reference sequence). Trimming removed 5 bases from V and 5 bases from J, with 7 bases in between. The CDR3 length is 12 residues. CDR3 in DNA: TGTGCCAGCAGTACGGGTCATCAGCCCCAGCATTTT. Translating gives CASSTGHQPQHF.

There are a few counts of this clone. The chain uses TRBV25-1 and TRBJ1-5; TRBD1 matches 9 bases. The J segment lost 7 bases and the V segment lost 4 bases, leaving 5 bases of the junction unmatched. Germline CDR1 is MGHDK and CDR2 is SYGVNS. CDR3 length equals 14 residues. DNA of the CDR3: TGTGCCAGCAGTGGTACAGGGGGCTTCCAGCCCCAGCATTTT. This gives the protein CASSGTGGFQPQHF.

The CDR3 DNA reads as TGTGCCAGCAGTTATCAGGGCCCCTATGGCTACACCTTC. This codes for CASSYQGPYGYTF. The gene calls are TRBV6-5 and TRBJ1-2, with D possibly TRBD1 on 5 matching bases. Germline CDR1 reads MNHEY; CDR2 reads SVGAGI. The length of the CDR3 is 13 residues. Trimming stripped 3 bases from V and 4 bases from J, with 9 bases between.

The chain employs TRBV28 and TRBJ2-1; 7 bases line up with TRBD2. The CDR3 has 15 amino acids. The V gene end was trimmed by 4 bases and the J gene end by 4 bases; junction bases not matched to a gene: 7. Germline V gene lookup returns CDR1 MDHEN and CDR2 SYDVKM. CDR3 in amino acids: CASSSGSGWYNEQFF. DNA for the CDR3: TGTGCCAGCAGTTCGGGTAGCGGGTGGTACAATGAGCAGTTCTTC.

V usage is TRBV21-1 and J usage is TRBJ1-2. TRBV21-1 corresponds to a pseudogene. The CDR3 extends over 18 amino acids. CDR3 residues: CASSKVLAGGAEDYGYTF. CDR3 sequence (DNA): TGTGCCAGCAGCAAAGTTCTGGCGGGGGGCGCGGAGGACTATGGCTACACCTTC.

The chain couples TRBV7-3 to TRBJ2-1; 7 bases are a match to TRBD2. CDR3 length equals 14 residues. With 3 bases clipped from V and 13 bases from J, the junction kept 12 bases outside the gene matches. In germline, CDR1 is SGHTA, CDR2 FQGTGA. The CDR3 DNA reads TGTGCCAGCAGCTTTTCCCGCGGGGGATCCACCCAGTTCTTC. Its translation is CASSFSRGGSTQFF. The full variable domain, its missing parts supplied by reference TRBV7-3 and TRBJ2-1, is GAGVSQTPSNKVTEKGKYVELRCDPISGHTALYWYRQSLGQGPEFLIYFQGTGAADDSGLPNDRFFAVRPEGSVSTLKIQRTERGDSAVYLCASSFSRGGSTQFFGPGTRLTVL.

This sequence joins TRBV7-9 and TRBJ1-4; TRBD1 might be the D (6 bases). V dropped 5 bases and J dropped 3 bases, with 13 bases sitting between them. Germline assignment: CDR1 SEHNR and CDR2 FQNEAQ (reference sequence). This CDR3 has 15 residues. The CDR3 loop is CASSPRGGPNEKLFF. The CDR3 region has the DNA TGTGCCAGCAGCCCCCGGGGGGGGCCTAATGAAAAACTGTTTTTT.

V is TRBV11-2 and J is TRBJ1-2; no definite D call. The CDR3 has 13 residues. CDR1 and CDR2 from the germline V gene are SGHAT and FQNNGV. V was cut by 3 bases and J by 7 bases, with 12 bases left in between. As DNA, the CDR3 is TGTGCCAGCAGCTTTTCCGGGGTTAGTGGCTACACCTTC. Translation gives CASSFSGVSGYTF. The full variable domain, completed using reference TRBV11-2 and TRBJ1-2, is EAGVAQSPRYKIIEKRQSVAFWCNPISGHATLYWYQQILGQGPKLLIQFQNNGVVDDSQLPKDRFSAERLKGVDSTLKIQPAKLEDSAVYLCASSFSGVSGYTFGSGTRLTVV.

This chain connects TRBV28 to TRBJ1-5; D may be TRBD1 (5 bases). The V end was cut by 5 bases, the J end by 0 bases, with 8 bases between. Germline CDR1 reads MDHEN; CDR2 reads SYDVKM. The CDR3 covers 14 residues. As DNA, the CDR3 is TGTGCCAGCAGTATGGACAATAGCAATCAGCCCCAGCATTTT. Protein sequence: CASSMDNSNQPQHF.

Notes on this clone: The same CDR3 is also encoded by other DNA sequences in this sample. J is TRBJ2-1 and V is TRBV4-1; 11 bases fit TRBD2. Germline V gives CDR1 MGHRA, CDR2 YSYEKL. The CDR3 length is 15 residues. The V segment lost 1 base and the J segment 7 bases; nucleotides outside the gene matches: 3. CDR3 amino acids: CASSQALAGGNEQFF. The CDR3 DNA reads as TGCGCCAGCAGCCAAGCTTTAGCGGGAGGGAATGAGCAGTTCTTC.

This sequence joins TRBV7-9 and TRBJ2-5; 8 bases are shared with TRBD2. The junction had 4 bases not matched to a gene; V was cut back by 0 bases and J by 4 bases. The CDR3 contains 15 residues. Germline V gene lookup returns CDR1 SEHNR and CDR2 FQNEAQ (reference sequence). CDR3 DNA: TGTGCCAGCAGCTTAGCGCGGCTAGCGGGAGAGACCCAGTACTTC. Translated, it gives CASSLARLAGETQYF.

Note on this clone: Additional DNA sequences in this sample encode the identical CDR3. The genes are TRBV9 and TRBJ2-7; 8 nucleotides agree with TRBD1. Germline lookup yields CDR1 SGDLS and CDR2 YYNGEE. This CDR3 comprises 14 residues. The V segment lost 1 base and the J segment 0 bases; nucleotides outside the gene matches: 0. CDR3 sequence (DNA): TGTGCCAGCAGCGTAACAGGGGGCTCCTACGAGCAGTACTTC. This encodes CASSVTGGSYEQYF.

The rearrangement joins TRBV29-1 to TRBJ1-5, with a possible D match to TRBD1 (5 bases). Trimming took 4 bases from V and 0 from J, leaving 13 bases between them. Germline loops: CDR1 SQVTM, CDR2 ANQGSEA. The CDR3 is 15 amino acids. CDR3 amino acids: CSVAGGPYSNQPQHF. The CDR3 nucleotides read TGCAGCGTTGCGGGGGGACCCTATAGCAATCAGCCCCAGCATTTT. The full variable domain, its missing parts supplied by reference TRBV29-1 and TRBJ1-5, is SAVISQKPSRDICQRGTSLTIQCQVDSQVTMMFWYRQQPGQSLTLIATANQGSEATYESGFVIDKFPISRPNLTFSTLTVSNMSPEDSSIYLCSVAGGPYSNQPQHFGDGTRLSIL.

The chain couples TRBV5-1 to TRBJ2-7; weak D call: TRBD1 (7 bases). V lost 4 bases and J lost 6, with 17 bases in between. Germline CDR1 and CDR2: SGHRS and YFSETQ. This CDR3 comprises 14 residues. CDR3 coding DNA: TGCGCCAGCAGCGCGGGACAGTCACTTGCCGAGCAGTACTTC. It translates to CASSAGQSLAEQYF.

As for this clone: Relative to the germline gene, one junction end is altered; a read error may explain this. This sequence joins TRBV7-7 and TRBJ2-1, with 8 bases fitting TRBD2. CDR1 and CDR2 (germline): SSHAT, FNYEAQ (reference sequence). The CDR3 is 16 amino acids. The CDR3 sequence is CASSEIAGSSYNEQFF. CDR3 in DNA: TGTGCTAGCAGCGAGATAGCGGGATCATCGTACAATGAGCAGTTCTTC.

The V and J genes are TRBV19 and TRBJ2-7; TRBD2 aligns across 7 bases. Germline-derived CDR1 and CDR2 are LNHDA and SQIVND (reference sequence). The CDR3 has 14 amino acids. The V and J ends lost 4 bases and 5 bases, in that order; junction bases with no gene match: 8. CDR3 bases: TGTGCCAGTAGTAATGGGGGAGGGCGGCACGAGCAGTACTTC. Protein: CASSNGGGRHEQYF.

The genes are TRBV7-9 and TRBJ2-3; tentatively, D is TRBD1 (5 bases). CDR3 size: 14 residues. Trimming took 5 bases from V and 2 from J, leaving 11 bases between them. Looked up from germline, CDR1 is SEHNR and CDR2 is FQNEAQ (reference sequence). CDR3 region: CASSARTTTDTQYF. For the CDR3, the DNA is TGTGCCAGCAGCGCCCGGACAACCACAGATACGCAGTATTTT.

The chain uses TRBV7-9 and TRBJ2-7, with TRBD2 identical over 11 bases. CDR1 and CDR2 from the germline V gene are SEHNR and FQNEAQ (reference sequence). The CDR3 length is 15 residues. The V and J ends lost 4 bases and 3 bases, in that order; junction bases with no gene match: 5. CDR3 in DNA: TGTGCCAGCAGCTGGGGACTAGCGGACGGCTACGAGCAGTACTTC. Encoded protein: CASSWGLADGYEQYF.

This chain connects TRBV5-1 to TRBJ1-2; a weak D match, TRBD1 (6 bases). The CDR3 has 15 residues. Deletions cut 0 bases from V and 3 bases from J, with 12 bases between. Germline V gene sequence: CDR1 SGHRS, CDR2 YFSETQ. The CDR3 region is CASSLGGQGHYGYTF. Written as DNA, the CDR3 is TGCGCCAGCAGCTTGGGAGGGCAGGGGCACTATGGCTACACCTTC. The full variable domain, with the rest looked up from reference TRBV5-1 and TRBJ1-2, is KAGVTQTPRYLIKTRGQQVTLSCSPISGHRSVSWYQQTPGQGLQFLFEYFSETQRNKGNFPGRFSGRQFSNSRSEMNVSTLELGDSALYLCASSLGGQGHYGYTFGSGTRLTVV.

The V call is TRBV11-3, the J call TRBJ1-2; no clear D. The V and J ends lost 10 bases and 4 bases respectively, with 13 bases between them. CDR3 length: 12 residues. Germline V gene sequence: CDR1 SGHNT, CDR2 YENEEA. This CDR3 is CATLRVRYGYTF. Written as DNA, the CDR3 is TGTGCCACCTTGAGGGTTCGCTATGGCTACACCTTC.